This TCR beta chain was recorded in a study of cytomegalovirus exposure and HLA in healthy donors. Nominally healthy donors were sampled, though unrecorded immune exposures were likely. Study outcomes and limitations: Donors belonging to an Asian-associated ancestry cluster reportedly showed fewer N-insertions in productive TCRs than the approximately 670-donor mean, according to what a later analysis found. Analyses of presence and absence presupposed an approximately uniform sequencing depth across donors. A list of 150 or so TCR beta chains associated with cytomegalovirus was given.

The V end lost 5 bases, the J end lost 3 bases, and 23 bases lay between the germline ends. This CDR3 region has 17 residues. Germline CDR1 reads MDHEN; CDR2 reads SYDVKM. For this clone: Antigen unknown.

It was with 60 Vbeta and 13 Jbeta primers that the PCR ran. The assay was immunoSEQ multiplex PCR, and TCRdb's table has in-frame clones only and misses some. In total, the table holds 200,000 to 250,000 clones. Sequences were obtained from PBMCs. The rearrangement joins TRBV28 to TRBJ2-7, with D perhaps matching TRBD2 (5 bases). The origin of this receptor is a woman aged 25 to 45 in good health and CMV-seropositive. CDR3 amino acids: CASSPGVLRGNLYEQYF. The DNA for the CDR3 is TGTGCCAGCAGTCCGGGCGTACTTAGAGGGAATCTCTACGAGCAGTACTTC.